This T cell receptor (beta chain) was recovered during a study of shared clonotypes between healthy human individuals. The study's findings and limits: Incompleteness in sorted-subset sequencing, despite large depth, was shown by rarefaction.

This clone was seen only once. Its antigen is as yet unknown. Clones were sequenced by immunoSEQ multiplex PCR, and TCRdb holds only the in-frame ones, with some missing. The table lists about 120,000 clones, 68% of them singletons. Material for sequencing was memory CD8+ T cells sorted from blood. The subset denotes: CD45RO+ cells pooled with CCR7-negative TemRA cells. The receptor's source is a woman in her 30s in good health.

DNA of the CDR3: TGTGCCAGCAGTGACACACTAGCGGGAGGGGGGACAGATACGCAGTATTTT. Protein product: CASSDTLAGGGTDTQYF. The chain has TRBV6-1 and TRBJ2-3, with 13 bases fitting TRBD2. This CDR3 has 17 amino acids. Germline V gene sequence: CDR1 MNHNS, CDR2 SASEGT. J was trimmed by 3 bases and V by 3 bases; bases with no gene match: 6.